This TCR beta chain was recovered during a study of Graves' ophthalmopathy and Graves' hyperthyroidism. The V end was cut by 6 bases, the J end by 3 bases, with 15 bases between. CDR3 length equals 14 residues. Per germline, CDR1 SNHLY and CDR2 FYNNEI. Other autoimmune diseases, uncontrolled infections, pregnancy or lactation excluded patients from enrollment. Serum thyroxine and TRAb, along with clinical symptoms, thyroid ultrasound and orbital computed tomography, were what diagnosis relied on. A volume of about 9.7 ml of fresh peripheral blood supplied the PBMCs. RNA transcripts yielded amplified TCR beta CDR3 regions. RT-PCR in the first round used HTBI primers; a second-round multiplex PCR followed. MiXCR was run by TCRdb on the multiplex PCR reads, yielding one entry per CDR3 protein. The sample carries around 670,000 distinct CDR3 sequences, roughly two fifths recorded once.

This clonotype originated in an adult man with Graves' ophthalmopathy. The V gene is TRBV2, the J gene TRBJ2-7, with D possibly matching TRBD1 (6 bases). Material for sequencing was peripheral blood. The CDR3 DNA sequence: TGTGCCAGCAGCAAAAGGGCCAGGGGCTACGAGCAGTACTTC. Protein: CASSKRARGYEQYF.